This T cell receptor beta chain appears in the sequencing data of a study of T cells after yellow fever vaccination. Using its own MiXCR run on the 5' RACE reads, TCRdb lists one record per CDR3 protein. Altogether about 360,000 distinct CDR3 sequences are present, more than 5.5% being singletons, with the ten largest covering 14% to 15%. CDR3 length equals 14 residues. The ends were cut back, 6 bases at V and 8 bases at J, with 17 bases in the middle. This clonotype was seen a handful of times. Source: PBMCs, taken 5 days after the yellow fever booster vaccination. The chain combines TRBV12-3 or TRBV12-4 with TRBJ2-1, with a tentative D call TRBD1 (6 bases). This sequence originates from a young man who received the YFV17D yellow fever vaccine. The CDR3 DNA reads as TGTGCCAGCAGCAAGGGGGAGCAAGGGTATGAGCAGTTCTTC. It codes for CASSKGEQGYEQFF.